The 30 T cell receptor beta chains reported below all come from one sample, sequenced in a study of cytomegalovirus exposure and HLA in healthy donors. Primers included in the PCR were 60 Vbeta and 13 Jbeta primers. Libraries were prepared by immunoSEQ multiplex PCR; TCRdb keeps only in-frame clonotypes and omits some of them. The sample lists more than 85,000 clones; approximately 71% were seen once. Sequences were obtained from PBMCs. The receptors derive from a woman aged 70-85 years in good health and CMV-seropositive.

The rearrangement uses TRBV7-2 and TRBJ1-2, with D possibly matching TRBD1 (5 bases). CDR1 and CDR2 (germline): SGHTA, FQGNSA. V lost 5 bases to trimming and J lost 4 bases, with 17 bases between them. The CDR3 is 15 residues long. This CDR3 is CASSPQDTILYGYTF. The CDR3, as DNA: TGTGCCAGCAGCCCCCAGGACACTATCCTCTATGGCTACACCTTC.

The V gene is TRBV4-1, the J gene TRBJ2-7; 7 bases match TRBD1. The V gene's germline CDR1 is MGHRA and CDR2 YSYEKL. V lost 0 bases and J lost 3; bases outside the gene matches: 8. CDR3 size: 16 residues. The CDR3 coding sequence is TGCGCCAGCAGCCAAGATCCGAGGGGGCCATTCTACGAGCAGTACTTC. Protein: CASSQDPRGPFYEQYF.

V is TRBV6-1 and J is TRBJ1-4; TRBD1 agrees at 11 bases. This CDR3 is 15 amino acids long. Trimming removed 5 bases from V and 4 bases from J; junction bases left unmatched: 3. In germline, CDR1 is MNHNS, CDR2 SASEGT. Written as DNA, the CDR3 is TGTGCCAGCAGTTCGGGGACAGGGGGTAATGAAAAACTGTTTTTT. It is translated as CASSSGTGGNEKLFF.

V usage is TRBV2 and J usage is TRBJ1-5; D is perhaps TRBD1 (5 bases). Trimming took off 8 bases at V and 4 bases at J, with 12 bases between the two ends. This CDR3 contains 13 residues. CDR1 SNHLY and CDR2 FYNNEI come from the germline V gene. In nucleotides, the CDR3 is TGTGCCAGCGGGGGGGGAGGTAATCAGCCCCAGCATTTT. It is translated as CASGGGGNQPQHF.

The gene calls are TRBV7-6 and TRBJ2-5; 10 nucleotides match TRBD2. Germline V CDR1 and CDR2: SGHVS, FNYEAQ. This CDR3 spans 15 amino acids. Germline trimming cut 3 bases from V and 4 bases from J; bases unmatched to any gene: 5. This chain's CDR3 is CASSLKAGGLETQYF. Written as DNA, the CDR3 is TGTGCCAGCAGCTTGAAAGCGGGGGGGCTAGAGACCCAGTACTTC.

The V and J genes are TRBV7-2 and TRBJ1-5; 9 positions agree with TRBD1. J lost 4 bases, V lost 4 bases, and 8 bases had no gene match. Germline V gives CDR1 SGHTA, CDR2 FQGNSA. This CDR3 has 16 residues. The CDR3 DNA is TGTGCCAGCAGCTACCTCGGGACAGGGATAAATCAGCCCCAGCATTTT. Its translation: CASSYLGTGINQPQHF.

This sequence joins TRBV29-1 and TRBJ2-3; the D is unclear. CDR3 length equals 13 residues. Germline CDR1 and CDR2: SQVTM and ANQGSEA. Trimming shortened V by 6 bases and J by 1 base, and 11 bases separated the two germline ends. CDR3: CSVSGPGTDTQYF. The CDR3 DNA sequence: TGCAGCGTCTCGGGTCCGGGCACAGATACGCAGTATTTT.

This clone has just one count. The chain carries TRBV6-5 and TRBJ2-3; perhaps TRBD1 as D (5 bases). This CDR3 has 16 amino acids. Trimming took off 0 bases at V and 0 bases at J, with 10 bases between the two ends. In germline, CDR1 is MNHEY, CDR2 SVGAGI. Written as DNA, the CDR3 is TGTGCCAGCAGTTACTCGGGGCCCCCTAGCACAGATACGCAGTATTTT. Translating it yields CASSYSGPPSTDTQYF.

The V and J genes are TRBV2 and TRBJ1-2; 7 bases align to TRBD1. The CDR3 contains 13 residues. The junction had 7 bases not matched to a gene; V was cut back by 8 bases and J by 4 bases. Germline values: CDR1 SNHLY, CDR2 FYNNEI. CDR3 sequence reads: CASGEQGIYGYTF. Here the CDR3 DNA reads TGTGCCAGCGGAGAACAGGGGATCTATGGCTACACCTTC.

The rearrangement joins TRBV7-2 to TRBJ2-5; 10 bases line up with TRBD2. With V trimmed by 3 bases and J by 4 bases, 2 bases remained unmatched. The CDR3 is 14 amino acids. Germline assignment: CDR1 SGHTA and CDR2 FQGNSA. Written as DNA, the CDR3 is TGTGCCAGCAGCTTTACTAGCGGGGCAGAGACCCAGTACTTC. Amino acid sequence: CASSFTSGAETQYF.

The CDR3 region has the DNA TGTGCCACCAGCAGAGGACAGGGTAATCAGCCCCAGCATTTT. Amino acid sequence: CATSRGQGNQPQHF. J is TRBJ1-5 and V is TRBV15, with 7 positions matching TRBD1. CDR1 is LNHNV and CDR2 is YYDKDF in the germline V gene (reference sequence). J was trimmed by 4 bases and V by 1 base; bases with no gene match: 1. There are 14 residues in the CDR3.

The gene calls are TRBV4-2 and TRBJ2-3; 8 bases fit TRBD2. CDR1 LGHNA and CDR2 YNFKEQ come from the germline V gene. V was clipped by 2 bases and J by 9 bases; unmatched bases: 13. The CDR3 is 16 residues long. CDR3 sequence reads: CASSQRSGGPSTTQYF. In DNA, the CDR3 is TGTGCCAGCAGCCAAAGGTCGGGGGGGCCCTCCACAACGCAGTATTTT.

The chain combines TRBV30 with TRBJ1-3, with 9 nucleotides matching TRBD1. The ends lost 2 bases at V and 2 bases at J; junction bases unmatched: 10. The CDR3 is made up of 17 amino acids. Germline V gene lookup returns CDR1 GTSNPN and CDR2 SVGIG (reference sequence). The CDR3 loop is CAWSWMTGGVAGNTIYF. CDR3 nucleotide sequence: TGTGCCTGGAGTTGGATGACAGGGGGGGTTGCTGGAAACACCATATATTTT.

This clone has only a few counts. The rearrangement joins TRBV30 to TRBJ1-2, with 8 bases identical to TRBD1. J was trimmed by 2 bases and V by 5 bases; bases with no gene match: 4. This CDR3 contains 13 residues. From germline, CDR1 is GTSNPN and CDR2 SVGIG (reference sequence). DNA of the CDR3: TGTGCCTGGGGACAGGGAGGGAACTATGGCTACACCTTC. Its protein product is CAWGQGGNYGYTF.

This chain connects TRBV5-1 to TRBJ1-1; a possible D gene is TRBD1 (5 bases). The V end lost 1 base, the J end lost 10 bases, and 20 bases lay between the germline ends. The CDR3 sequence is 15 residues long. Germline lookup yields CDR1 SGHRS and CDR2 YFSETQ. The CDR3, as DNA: TGCGCCAGCAGCTTGTTGGGATCGGACACTCTAGGAGCTTTCTTT. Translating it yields CASSLLGSDTLGAFF.

Here the CDR3 DNA reads TGTGCCAGCAGTTACGAGGGTTCTGGAAACACCATATATTTT. Amino acids: CASSYEGSGNTIYF. The V gene is TRBV6-5, the J gene TRBJ1-3; D call uncertain. The CDR3 consists of 14 residues. The germline V and J ends were trimmed by 2 bases and 1 base, with 6 bases remaining between them. Germline V gene sequence: CDR1 MNHEY, CDR2 SVGAGI.

CDR3 nucleotide sequence: TGCGCCAGCAGCCCTACCCGCGACAGGGCCAAAAACATTCAGTACTTC. Residues: CASSPTRDRAKNIQYF. The chain uses TRBV4-3 and TRBJ2-4, with TRBD1 as a possible D gene (6 bases). Looked up from germline, CDR1 is LGHNA and CDR2 is YSLEER. CDR3 length: 16 residues. V was clipped by 4 bases and J by 1 base, with 14 bases between them.

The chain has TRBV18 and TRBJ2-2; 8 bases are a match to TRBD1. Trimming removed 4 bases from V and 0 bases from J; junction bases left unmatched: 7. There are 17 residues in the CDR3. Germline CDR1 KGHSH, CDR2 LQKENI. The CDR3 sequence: CASSLLRTGPNTGELFF. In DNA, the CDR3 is TGTGCCAGCTCACTTCTGCGGACAGGGCCGAACACCGGGGAGCTGTTTTTT. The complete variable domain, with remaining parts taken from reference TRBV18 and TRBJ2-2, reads NAGVMQNPRHLVRRRGQEARLRCSPMKGHSHVYWYRQLPEEGLKFMVYLQKENIIDESGMPKERFSAEFPKEGPSILRIQQVVRGDSAAYFCASSLLRTGPNTGELFFGEGSRLTVL.

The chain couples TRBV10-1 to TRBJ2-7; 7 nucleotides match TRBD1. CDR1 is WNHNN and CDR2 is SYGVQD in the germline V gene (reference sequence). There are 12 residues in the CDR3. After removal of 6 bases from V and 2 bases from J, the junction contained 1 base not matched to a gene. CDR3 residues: CASSTGAYEQYF. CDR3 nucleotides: TGCGCCAGCAGCACAGGGGCCTACGAGCAGTACTTC.

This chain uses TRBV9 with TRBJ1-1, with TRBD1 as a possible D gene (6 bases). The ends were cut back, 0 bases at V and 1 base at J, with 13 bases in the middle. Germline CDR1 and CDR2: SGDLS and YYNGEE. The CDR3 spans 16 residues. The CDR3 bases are TGTGCCAGCAGCGTAGGGTCCGGACAGCCGAACACTGAAGCTTTCTTT. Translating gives CASSVGSGQPNTEAFF.

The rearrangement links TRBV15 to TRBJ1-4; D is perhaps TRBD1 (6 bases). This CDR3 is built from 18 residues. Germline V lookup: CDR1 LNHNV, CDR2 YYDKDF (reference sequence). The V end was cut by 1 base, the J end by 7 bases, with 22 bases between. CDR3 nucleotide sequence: TGTGCCACCAGCAGAGCTTTGGGCCAACAGGGCGTCGGTGAAAAACTGTTTTTT. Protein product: CATSRALGQQGVGEKLFF.

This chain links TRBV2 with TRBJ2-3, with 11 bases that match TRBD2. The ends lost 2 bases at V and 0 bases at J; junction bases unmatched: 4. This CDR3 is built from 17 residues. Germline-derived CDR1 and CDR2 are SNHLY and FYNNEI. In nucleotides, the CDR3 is TGTGCCAGCAGTGAAATGGCTAGCGGGGGGAGCACAGATACGCAGTATTTT. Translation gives CASSEMASGGSTDTQYF.

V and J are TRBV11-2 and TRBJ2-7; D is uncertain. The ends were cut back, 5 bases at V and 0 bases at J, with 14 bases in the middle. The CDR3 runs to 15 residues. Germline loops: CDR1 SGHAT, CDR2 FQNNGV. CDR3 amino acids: CASSLDTLVSYEQYF. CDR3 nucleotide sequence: TGTGCCAGCAGCCTCGACACTCTCGTCTCCTACGAGCAGTACTTC.

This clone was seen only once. The CDR3 protein is CATSSAGVNYGYTF. In nucleotides, the CDR3 is TGTGCCACCTCGTCGGCAGGGGTGAACTATGGCTACACCTTC. V is TRBV15 and J is TRBJ1-2; perhaps TRBD1 as D (6 bases). CDR1 is LNHNV, CDR2 YYDKDF, per germline (reference sequence). This CDR3 has 14 residues. Trimming cost V 8 bases and J 2 bases, with 15 bases left between them.

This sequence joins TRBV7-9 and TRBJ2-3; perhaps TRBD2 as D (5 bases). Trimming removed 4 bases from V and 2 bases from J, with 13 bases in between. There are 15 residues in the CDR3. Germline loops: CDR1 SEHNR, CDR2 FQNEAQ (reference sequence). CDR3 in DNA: TGTGCCAGCAGCTCCCCAGGTAGCGACACAGATACGCAGTATTTT. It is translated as CASSSPGSDTDTQYF.

The CDR3 DNA reads TGTGCCAGTAGGCTACAGGGGCGCCCTCAAGAGACCCAGTACTTC. As protein: CASRLQGRPQETQYF. V usage is TRBV19 and J usage is TRBJ2-5; 7 nucleotides match TRBD1. The CDR3 contains 15 residues. Germline V lookup: CDR1 LNHDA, CDR2 SQIVND (reference sequence). The J segment lost 2 bases and the V segment lost 6 bases, leaving 9 bases of the junction unmatched.

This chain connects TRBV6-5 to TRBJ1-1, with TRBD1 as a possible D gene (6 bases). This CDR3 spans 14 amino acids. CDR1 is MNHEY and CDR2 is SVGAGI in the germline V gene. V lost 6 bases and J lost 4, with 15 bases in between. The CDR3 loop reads CASSETGSGTEAFF. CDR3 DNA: TGTGCCAGCAGCGAAACAGGGTCGGGCACTGAAGCTTTCTTT.

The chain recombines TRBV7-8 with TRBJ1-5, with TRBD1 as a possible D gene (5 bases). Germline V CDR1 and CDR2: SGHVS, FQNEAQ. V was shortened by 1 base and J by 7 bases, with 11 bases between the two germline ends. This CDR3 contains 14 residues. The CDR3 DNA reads TGTGCCAGCAGCTTAGGTCAGTGGGGCCAGCCCCAGCATTTT. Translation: CASSLGQWGQPQHF.

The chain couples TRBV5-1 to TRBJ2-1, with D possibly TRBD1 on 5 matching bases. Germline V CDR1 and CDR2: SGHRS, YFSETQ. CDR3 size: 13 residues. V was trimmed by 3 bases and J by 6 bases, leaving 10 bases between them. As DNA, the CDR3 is TGCGCCAGCAGCTCAACAGGTGCCAATGAGCAGTTCTTC. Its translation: CASSSTGANEQFF.

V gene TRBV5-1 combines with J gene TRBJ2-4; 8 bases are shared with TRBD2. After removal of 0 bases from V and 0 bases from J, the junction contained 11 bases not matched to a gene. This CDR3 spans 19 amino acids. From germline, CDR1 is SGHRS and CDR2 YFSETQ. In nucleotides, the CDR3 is TGCGCCAGCAGCTTGGTGGGTAGCGGGGCCCCCGGAGCCAAAAACATTCAGTACTTC. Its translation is CASSLVGSGAPGAKNIQYF.